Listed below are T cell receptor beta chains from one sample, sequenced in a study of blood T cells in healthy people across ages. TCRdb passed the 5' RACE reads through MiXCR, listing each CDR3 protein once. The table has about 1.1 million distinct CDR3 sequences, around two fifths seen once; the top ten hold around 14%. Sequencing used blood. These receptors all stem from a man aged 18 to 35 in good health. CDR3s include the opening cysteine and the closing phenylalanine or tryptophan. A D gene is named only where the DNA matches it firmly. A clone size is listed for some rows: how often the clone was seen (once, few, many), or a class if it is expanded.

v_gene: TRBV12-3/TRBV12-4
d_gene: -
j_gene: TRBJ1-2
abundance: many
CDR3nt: TGTGCCAGCAAGGCTGACACTAACTATGGCTACACCTTC
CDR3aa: CASKADTNYGYTF

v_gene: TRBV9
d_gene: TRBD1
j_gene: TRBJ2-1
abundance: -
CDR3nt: TGTGCCAGCAGTGAACGCCGGGACAGAACTTACAATGAGCAGTTCTTC
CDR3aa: CASSERRDRTYNEQFF

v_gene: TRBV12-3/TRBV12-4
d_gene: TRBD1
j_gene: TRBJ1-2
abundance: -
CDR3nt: TGTGCCAGCAGTTTAGACAGGGGCCCGAGTGACTATGGCTACACCTTC
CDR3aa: CASSLDRGPSDYGYTF

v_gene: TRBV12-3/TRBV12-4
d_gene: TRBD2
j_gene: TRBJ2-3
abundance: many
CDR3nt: TGTGCCAGCAGTTTATCTAGCGGGGATACGCAGTATTTT
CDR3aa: CASSLSSGDTQYF

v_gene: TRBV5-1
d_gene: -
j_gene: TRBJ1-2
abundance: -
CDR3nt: TGCGCCAGCAGCTTGGCATGGAGAGCTAACGATGGCTACACCTTC
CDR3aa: CASSLAWRANDGYTF

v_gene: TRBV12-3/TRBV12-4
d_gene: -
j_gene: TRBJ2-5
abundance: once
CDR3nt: TGTGCCAGCAGTTCGAGAGCCGGGACCACCTACAATGAGCAGTACTTC
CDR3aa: CASSSRAGTTYNEQYF

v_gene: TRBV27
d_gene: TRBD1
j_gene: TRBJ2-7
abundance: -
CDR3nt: TGTGCCAGCATCGACAGGGCCACCTACGAGCAGTACTTC
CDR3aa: CASIDRATYEQYF

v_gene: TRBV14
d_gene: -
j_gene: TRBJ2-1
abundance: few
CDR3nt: TGTGCCAGCGGAGTTGCTATCAATGAGCAGTTCTTC
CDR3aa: CASGVAINEQFF

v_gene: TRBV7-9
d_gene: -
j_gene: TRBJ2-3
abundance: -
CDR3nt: TGTGCCAGCCGCGCCCAGGGAGTTTTGCAGTATTTT
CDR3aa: CASRAQGVLQYF

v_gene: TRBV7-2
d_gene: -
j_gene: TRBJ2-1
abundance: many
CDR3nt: TGTGCCAGCAGCTCGAATCCGGGATTCAACAATGAGCAGTTCTTC
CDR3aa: CASSSNPGFNNEQFF

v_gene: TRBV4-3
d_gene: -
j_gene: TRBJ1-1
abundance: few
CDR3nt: TGCGCCAGCAGCCAAGAGCACATCGGACGCACTGAAGCTTTCTTT
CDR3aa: CASSQEHIGRTEAFF

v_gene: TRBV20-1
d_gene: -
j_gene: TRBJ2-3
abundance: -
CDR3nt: TGCAGTGCCCCGGAGGCAGATACGCAGTATTTT
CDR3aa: CSAPEADTQYF

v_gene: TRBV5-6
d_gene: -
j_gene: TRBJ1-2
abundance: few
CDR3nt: TGTGCCAGCAGGATGACAGGACCCGACTATGGCTACACCTTC
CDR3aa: CASRMTGPDYGYTF

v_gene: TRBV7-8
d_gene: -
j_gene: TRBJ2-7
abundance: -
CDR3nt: TGTGCCAGCAGCCCTATAGGGGCCTCGACCTACGAGCAGTACTTC
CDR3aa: CASSPIGASTYEQYF

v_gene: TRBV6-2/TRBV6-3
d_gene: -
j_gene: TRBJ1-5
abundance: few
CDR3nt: TGTGCCAGCAGTTATAAGAGGACAGAAATGAGTCAGCCCCAGCATTTT
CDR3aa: CASSYKRTEMSQPQHF

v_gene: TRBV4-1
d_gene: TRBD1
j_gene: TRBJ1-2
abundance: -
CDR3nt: TGCGCCAGCAGCCAAACGACAGGGGAACTAGGTGGCTACACCTTC
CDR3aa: CASSQTTGELGGYTF

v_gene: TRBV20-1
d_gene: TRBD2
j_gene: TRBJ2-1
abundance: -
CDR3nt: TGCAGTGCTAGATCCCTAGCGGGGGTATTAGGCTGGGATGAGCAGTTCTTC
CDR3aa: CSARSLAGVLGWDEQFF

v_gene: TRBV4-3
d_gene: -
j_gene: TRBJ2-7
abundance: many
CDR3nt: TGCGCCAGCAGCCAAGATGTACTCTACGAGCAGTACTTC
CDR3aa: CASSQDVLYEQYF

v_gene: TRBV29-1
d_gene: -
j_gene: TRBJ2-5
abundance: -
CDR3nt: TGCAGCGTTTCTTTCTACCAAGAGACCCAGTACTTC
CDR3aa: CSVSFYQETQYF

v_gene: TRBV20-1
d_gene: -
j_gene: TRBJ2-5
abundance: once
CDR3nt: TGCAGTGCTAACCACTTACAGGGAGTGGGGGAGACCCAGTACTTC
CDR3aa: CSANHLQGVGETQYF

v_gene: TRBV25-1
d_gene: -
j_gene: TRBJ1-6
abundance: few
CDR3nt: TGTGCCAGCAAGAGGGGGTTTCAATCACCCCTCCACTTT
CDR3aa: CASKRGFQSPLHF

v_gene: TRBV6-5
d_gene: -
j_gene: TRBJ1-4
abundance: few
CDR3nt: TGTGCCAGCAGTTTACAGGGCAGAGGTGAAAAACTGTTTTTT
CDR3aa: CASSLQGRGEKLFF

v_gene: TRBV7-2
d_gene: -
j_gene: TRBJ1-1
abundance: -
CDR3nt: TGTGCCAGTAGCTTATTTGCAGGAGGTTCCACTGAAGCTTTCTTT
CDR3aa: CASSLFAGGSTEAFF

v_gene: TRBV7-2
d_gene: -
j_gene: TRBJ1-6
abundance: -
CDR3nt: TGTGCCAGCAGCAGAGGAGGACGGATGATTTCACCCCTCCACTTT
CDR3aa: CASSRGGRMISPLHF

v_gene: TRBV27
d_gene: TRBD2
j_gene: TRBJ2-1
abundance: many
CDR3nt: TGTGCCAGCAGTTTTCTGGGCGGGGGAGGCAATGAGCAGTTCTTC
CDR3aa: CASSFLGGGGNEQFF

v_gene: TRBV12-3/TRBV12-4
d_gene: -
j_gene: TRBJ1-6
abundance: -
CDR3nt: TGTGCCAGCAGTGGGTACAGGGAGAATAATTCACCCCTCCACTTT
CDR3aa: CASSGYRENNSPLHF

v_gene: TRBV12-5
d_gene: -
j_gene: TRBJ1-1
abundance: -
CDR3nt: TGTGCTAGTGGTTTATCGTATTCCAAGGGGACGAACACTGAAGCTTTCTTT
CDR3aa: CASGLSYSKGTNTEAFF

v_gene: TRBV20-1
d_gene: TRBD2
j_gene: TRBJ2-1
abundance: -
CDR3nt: TGCAGTGCAGGAAGAGGGCGGGGGGGCTTTCATGAGCAGTTCTTC
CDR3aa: CSAGRGRGGFHEQFF

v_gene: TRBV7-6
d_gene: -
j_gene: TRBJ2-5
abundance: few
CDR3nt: TGTGCCAGCAGTCACCCCGGTAACGGCCAGTACTTC
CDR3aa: CASSHPGNGQYF

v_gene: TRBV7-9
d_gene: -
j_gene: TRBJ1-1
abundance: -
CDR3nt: TGTGCCAGCAGCTCAGGAAGGGATGCTGAAGCTTTCTTT
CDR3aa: CASSSGRDAEAFF

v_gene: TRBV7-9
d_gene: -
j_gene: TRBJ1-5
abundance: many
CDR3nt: TGTGCCAGCAGCTTAGGATCGGATCAGCCCCAGCATTTT
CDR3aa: CASSLGSDQPQHF

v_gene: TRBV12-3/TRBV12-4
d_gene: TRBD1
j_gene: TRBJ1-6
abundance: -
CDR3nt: TGTGCCAGCAGTTTCGGACAGGGAGATTCACCCCTCCACTTT
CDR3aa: CASSFGQGDSPLHF

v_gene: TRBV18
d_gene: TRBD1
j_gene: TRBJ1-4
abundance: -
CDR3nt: TGTGCCAGCTCACCCGGGACAGGGGAATGGAAACTGTTTTTT
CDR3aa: CASSPGTGEWKLFF

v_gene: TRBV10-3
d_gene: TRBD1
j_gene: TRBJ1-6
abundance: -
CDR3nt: TGTGCCATCAGTGGCGACAGGGGAAATTCACCCCTCCACTTT
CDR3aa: CAISGDRGNSPLHF

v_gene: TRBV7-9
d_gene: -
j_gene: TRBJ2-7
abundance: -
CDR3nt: TGTGCCAGCAGCCACGCGACAGGTTCTTACTCCTACGAGCAGTACTTC
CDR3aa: CASSHATGSYSYEQYF

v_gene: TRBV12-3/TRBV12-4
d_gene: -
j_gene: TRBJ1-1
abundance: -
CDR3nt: TGTGCCAGCACTAGACGGCTCTCGAACACTGAAGCTTTCTTT
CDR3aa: CASTRRLSNTEAFF

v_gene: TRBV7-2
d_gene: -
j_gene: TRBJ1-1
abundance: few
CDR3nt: TGTGCCAGCAGCTTAGAGGGTTGGGACACTGAAGCTTTCTTT
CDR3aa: CASSLEGWDTEAFF

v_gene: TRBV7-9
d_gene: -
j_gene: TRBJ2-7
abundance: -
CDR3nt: TGTGCCAGCAGCGGTTTTCTTCGAGGGACCAACTACGAGCAGTACTTC
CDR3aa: CASSGFLRGTNYEQYF

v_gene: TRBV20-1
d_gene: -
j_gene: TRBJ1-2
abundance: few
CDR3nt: TGCAGTGCCCCTACAGGGTCCAGCGGCTACACCTTC
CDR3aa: CSAPTGSSGYTF

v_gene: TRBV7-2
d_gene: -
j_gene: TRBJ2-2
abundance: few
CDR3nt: TGTGCCAGCAGCTTAGCGGCCCAGGGGCTGTTTTTT
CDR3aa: CASSLAAQGLFF

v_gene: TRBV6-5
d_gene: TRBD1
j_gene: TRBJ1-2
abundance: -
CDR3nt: TGTGCCAGCAGTTCCACAGGGGAATCTGGCTACACCTTC
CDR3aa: CASSSTGESGYTF

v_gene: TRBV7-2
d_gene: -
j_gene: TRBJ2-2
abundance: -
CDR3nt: TGTGCCAGCAGCTTAGCTCCCCGTAGGGAGCTGTTTTTT
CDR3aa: CASSLAPRRELFF

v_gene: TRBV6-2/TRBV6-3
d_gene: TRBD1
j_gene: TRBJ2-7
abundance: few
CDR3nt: TGTGCCAGCAGTTACTCGACGCATAGGGGGCGATCCTACGAGCAGTACTTC
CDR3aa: CASSYSTHRGRSYEQYF

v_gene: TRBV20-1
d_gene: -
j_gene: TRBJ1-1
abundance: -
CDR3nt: TGCAGTGCTAGGCGAGGACAGCCAAACACTGAAGCTTTCTTT
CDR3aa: CSARRGQPNTEAFF

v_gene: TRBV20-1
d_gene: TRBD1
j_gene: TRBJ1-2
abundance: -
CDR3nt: TGCAGTGCTCCGGACAGGGTCAACTATGGCTACACCTTC
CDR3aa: CSAPDRVNYGYTF

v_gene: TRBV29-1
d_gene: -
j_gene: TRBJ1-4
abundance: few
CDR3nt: TGCAGCGTTGAAGATCCAAGGGCAGCTAATGAAAAACTGTTTTTT
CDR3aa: CSVEDPRAANEKLFF

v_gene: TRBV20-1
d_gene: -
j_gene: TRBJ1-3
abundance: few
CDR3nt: TGCAGTGCCAGCGGGCCTGGAAACACCATATATTTT
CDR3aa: CSASGPGNTIYF

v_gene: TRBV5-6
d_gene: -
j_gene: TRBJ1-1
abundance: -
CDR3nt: TGTGCCAGCAGCTTGTCGGGCCTCAGGGGCACTGAAGCTTTCTTT
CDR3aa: CASSLSGLRGTEAFF

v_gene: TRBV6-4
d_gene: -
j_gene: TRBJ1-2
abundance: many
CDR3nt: TGTGCCAGCAGTGACTCGAATAACTATGGCTACACCTTC
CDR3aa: CASSDSNNYGYTF

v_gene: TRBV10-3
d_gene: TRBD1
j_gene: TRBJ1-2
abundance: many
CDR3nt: TGTGCCATCAGTGAAAGGACAGGGAGGAATGGCTACACCTTC
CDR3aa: CAISERTGRNGYTF

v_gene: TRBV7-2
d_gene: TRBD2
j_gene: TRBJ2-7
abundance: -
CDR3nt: TGTGCCAGCAGCCAGCAAGCGGGGGACTACGAGCAGTACTTC
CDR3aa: CASSQQAGDYEQYF

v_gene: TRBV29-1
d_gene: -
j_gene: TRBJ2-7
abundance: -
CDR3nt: TGCAGCGTTGGGACTATAAATGAGCAGTACTTC
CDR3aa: CSVGTINEQYF

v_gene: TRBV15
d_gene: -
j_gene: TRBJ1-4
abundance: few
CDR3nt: TGTGCCACCAGCCGCCCCCAGGGTGAAAAACTGTTTTTT
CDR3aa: CATSRPQGEKLFF

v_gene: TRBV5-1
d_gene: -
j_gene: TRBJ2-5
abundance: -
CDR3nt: TGCGCCAGCAGGGAGAGGACAGACCAAGAGACCCAGTACTTC
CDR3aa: CASRERTDQETQYF

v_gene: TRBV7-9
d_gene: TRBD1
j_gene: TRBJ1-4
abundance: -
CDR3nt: TGTGCCAGCAGTTCCAACCGGGACAGAGATAATGAAAAACTGTTTTTT
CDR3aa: CASSSNRDRDNEKLFF

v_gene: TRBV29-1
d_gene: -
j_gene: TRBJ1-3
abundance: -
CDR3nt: TGCAGCGCGAGCAAGGCGAGTCCCTCTGGAAACACCATATATTTT
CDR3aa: CSASKASPSGNTIYF

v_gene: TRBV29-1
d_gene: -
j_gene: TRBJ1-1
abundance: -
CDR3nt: TGCAGCGTTGTTGTCAGAGAGAACACTGAAGCTTTCTTT
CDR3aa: CSVVVRENTEAFF

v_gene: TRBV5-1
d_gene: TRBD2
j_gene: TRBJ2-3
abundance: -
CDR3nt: TGCGCCAGCAGCTTGGGGTCTAGCGGGGGCCCAGATACGCAGTATTTT
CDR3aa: CASSLGSSGGPDTQYF

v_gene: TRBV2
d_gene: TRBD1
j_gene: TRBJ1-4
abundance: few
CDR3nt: TGTGCCAGCAGTGACCGACAGGGAGAAAAACTGTTTTTT
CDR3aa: CASSDRQGEKLFF

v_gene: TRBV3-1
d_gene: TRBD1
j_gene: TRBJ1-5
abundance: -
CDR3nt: TGTGCCAGCAGCCAAGGGGACAGGGACAATCAGCCCCAGCATTTT
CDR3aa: CASSQGDRDNQPQHF